The T cell receptor beta chain under discussion was sequenced for a study of T cell changes during pregnancy in multiple sclerosis. Assay used: immunoSEQ multiplex PCR; TCRdb lists only in-frame clones, some missing. The top ten clones hold roughly 0.9% of a sample with 42,000 or so clones, nearly 90% of them seen once. This specimen was CD4+ T cells from peripheral blood mononuclear cells, taken after pregnancy. The source is a female donor with multiple sclerosis, enrolled in a pregnancy study.

CDR3 nucleotide sequence: TGTGCCAGCAGTTTAACAGCAGATACGCAGTATTTT. It codes for CASSLTADTQYF. This chain links TRBV28 with TRBJ2-3; the D is unclear. Germline V gene sequence: CDR1 MDHEN, CDR2 SYDVKM. V was pared by 2 bases and J by 4 bases, with 4 bases between. CDR3 length: 12 residues. Full variable domain (rest looked up from reference TRBV28 and TRBJ2-3): DVKVTQSSRYLVKRTGEKVFLECVQDMDHENMFWYRQDPGLGLRLIYFSYDVKMKEKGDIPEGYSVSREKKERFSLILESASTNQTSMYLCASSLTADTQYFGPGTRLTVL.